The entry that follows covers one T cell receptor (beta chain) sequence. The data stem from a study of blood T cell repertoires in COVID-19. Here immunoSEQ multiplex PCR was the method, and the copy in TCRdb shows in-frame clones only, minus some. The table includes fewer than 300,000 clones, 84% detected once. The CDR3 runs 17 residues. V trimming: 4 bases; J trimming: 5 bases; junction bases outside the gene matches: 8. Germline lookup yields CDR1 SEHNR and CDR2 FQNEAQ (reference sequence). This receptor was identified in a human donor in a cohort sampled during active COVID-19. The chain employs TRBV7-9 and TRBJ1-6, with 10 bases that match TRBD1. The sample was peripheral blood. The CDR3 nucleotides read TGTGCCAGCAGCTCGATGACAGGGGGCTACGATAATTCACCCCTCCACTTT. Translated, it gives CASSSMTGGYDNSPLHF.